Following are 27 T cell receptor beta chains from one sample sequenced in a study of blood T cell repertoires in COVID-19. The table came from immunoSEQ multiplex PCR; TCRdb's copy has only in-frame clones and leaves some out. The sample gives 280,000 or so clones, around 88% of which show up once; approximately 6.6% is in the top ten. Sequenced input: peripheral blood. The source of these receptors is a woman between 25 and 40 years old who had recovered from COVID-19.

This clone was seen once. The rearrangement joins TRBV19 to TRBJ1-1, with 12 bases that match TRBD1. This CDR3 has 14 amino acids. Trimming cost V 8 bases and J 10 bases; bases outside gene matches: 11. Germline CDR1 LNHDA, CDR2 SQIVND (reference sequence). CDR3 protein: CASGTGTGGGGAFF. DNA of the CDR3: TGTGCCAGTGGAACCGGGACAGGGGGCGGAGGAGCTTTCTTT.

This rearrangement joins TRBV7-2 to TRBJ1-5, with 9 bases identical to TRBD1. V shed 4 bases, J shed 6 bases, and the junction held 4 bases outside the gene matches. The germline V gene has CDR1 SGHTA and CDR2 FQGNSA. The CDR3 consists of 14 residues. CDR3 protein: CASSSRQGGQPQHF. The DNA for the CDR3 is TGTGCCAGCAGCTCGAGACAGGGGGGTCAGCCCCAGCATTTT.

The chain uses TRBV28 and TRBJ1-2; D ambiguous. The CDR3 is 13 residues long. Germline V gives CDR1 MDHEN, CDR2 SYDVKM. The V end lost 8 bases, the J end lost 3 bases, and 13 bases lay between the germline ends. The CDR3 region has the DNA TGTGCCAGCGCAAAGGCCGGGGACTATGGCTACACCTTC. It is translated as CASAKAGDYGYTF.

This clone is a singleton in its sample. This chain connects TRBV19 to TRBJ2-3; 11 bases are shared with TRBD1. Unmatched junction bases numbered 13, after V lost 7 bases and J lost 4 bases. CDR3 length: 17 residues. Germline assignment: CDR1 LNHDA and CDR2 SQIVND (reference sequence). The CDR3 bases are TGTGCCAGTATGGTCCCCGGGACAGGGGGTGAGTCAGATACGCAGTATTTT. Its translation is CASMVPGTGGESDTQYF.

The chain has TRBV7-9 and TRBJ1-6; TRBD1 matches 8 bases. Trimming cost V 11 bases and J 10 bases; bases outside gene matches: 10. CDR3 length equals 13 residues. CDR1 SEHNR and CDR2 FQNEAQ come from the germline V gene (reference sequence). The CDR3 protein is CAHPGTGESPLHF. The CDR3 DNA is TGTGCCCACCCGGGGACAGGAGAGTCACCCCTCCACTTT.

The rearrangement joins TRBV5-4 to TRBJ1-2; D may be TRBD1 (5 bases). V was pared by 4 bases and J by 3 bases, with 10 bases between. Germline-derived CDR1 and CDR2 are SGHNT and YYREEE (reference sequence). The CDR3 is 13 residues long. The CDR3 spells CASSDREYYGYTF. The CDR3 DNA sequence: TGTGCCAGCAGCGACAGAGAATACTATGGCTACACCTTC.

The V gene is TRBV15, the J gene TRBJ2-1, with TRBD2 matching over 9 bases. CDR1 is LNHNV and CDR2 is YYDKDF in the germline V gene (reference sequence). V lost 1 base, J lost 2 bases, and 3 bases stayed unmatched. This CDR3 comprises 16 residues. The CDR3 nucleotides read TGTGCCACCAGCAGAGGGCGGGGGGGTACCTACAATGAGCAGTTCTTC. Amino acids: CATSRGRGGTYNEQFF. Together with reference TRBV15 and TRBJ2-1, the CDR3 gives the full variable domain: DAMVIQNPRYQVTQFGKPVTLSCSQTLNHNVMYWYQQKSSQAPKLLFHYYDKDFNNEADTPDNFQSRRPNTSFCFLDIRSPGLGDTAMYLCATSRGRGGTYNEQFFGPGTRLTVL.

The chain employs TRBV3-1 (or the pseudogene TRBV3-2) and TRBJ1-1, with TRBD1 matching over 8 bases. V gave up 5 bases and J gave up 10 bases; unmatched junction bases: 3. Germline CDR1 reads LGHDT; CDR2 reads YNNKEL (reference sequence). The CDR3 totals 11 residues. In DNA form, the CDR3 reads TGTGCCAGCAGCACAGGGACAGGAGCTTTCTTT. It codes for CASSTGTGAFF.

The chain couples TRBV9 to TRBJ1-3; possible D gene TRBD1, 6 bases. The germline gives CDR1 SGDLS, CDR2 YYNGEE. CDR3 length equals 15 residues. Trimming pared 0 bases from V and 2 bases from J, leaving 9 bases between. CDR3 protein: CASSVAQGPGNTIYF. In DNA form, the CDR3 reads TGTGCCAGCAGCGTAGCCCAGGGGCCTGGAAACACCATATATTTT.

This chain's CDR3 is CASNPTGTSNQPQHF. Written as DNA, the CDR3 is TGTGCCAGCAACCCGACAGGGACGAGCAATCAGCCCCAGCATTTT. V and J are TRBV27 and TRBJ1-5, with 7 bases aligning to TRBD1. CDR1 MNHEY and CDR2 SMNVEV come from the germline V gene (reference sequence). The CDR3 is 15 amino acids. After removal of 7 bases from V and 1 base from J, the junction contained 7 bases not matched to a gene.

The CDR3, as DNA: TGTGCCTGGAGTGTTGGGAGTATTATGGGGGGCTACACCTTC. Its translation: CAWSVGSIMGGYTF. V gene TRBV30 combines with J gene TRBJ1-2; D gene uncertain. The V end lost 0 bases, the J end lost 8 bases, and 16 bases lay between the germline ends. CDR3 length equals 14 residues. Germline V gene sequence: CDR1 GTSNPN, CDR2 SVGIG (reference sequence).

J is TRBJ2-5 and V is TRBV28, with 12 bases aligning to TRBD1. The germline V gene encodes CDR1 MDHEN and CDR2 SYDVKM. V was pared by 5 bases and J by 5 bases, with 6 bases of the junction left unmatched. CDR3 length: 15 residues. The CDR3 spells CASSKGGQGAETQYF. The CDR3 coding sequence is TGTGCCAGCAGTAAGGGGGGACAGGGGGCGGAGACCCAGTACTTC.

V usage is TRBV6-1 and J usage is TRBJ2-3; TRBD2 is a possible D gene (7 bases). V lost 7 bases to trimming and J lost 4 bases, with 15 bases between them. The germline CDR1 and CDR2 sequences are MNHNS and SASEGT. This CDR3 is built from 14 residues. CDR3 in amino acids: CASIYGGRPDTQYF. The CDR3 nucleotides are TGTGCCAGCATTTACGGGGGGCGCCCAGATACGCAGTATTTT.

The chain recombines TRBV5-1 with TRBJ1-6; no clear D gene. The ends were cut back, 2 bases at V and 7 bases at J, with 7 bases in the middle. Germline lookup yields CDR1 SGHRS and CDR2 YFSETQ. The CDR3 runs 13 residues. CDR3 sequence: CASSFNRNSPLHF. As DNA, the CDR3 is TGCGCCAGCAGCTTCAATCGGAATTCACCCCTCCACTTT.

The chain joins TRBV7-3 to TRBJ2-1; the match to TRBD2 covers 10 bases. After removal of 2 bases from V and 4 bases from J, the junction contained 5 bases not matched to a gene. Germline V CDR1 and CDR2: SGHTA, FQGTGA. The CDR3 runs 16 residues. The DNA for the CDR3 is TGTGCCAGCAGCTTAGGGGCTAGCGGGGGTTACAATGAGCAGTTCTTC. Protein sequence: CASSLGASGGYNEQFF. The variable domain in full, completed from reference TRBV7-3 and TRBJ2-1, reads GAGVSQTPSNKVTEKGKYVELRCDPISGHTALYWYRQSLGQGPEFLIYFQGTGAADDSGLPNDRFFAVRPEGSVSTLKIQRTERGDSAVYLCASSLGASGGYNEQFFGPGTRLTVL.

The chain is built from TRBV5-1 and TRBJ1-6; D is possibly TRBD1 (6 bases). CDR3 length: 15 amino acids. V was trimmed by 0 bases and J by 3 bases, leaving 7 bases between them. Germline loops: CDR1 SGHRS, CDR2 YFSETQ. The CDR3 is CASSLGRGYNSPLHF. In DNA, the CDR3 is TGCGCCAGCAGCTTGGGCAGGGGCTATAATTCACCCCTCCACTTT. The variable domain in full, with the rest retrieved from reference TRBV5-1 and TRBJ1-6, is KAGVTQTPRYLIKTRGQQVTLSCSPISGHRSVSWYQQTPGQGLQFLFEYFSETQRNKGNFPGRFSGRQFSNSRSEMNVSTLELGDSALYLCASSLGRGYNSPLHFGNGTRLTVT.

The rearrangement uses TRBV2 and TRBJ1-2; D is unresolved. The V end lost 7 bases, the J end lost 2 bases, and 11 bases lay between the germline ends. CDR3 length: 13 amino acids. The germline gives CDR1 SNHLY, CDR2 FYNNEI. The CDR3 sequence is CASTATENYGYTF. The CDR3 DNA sequence: TGTGCCAGCACTGCCACAGAAAACTATGGCTACACCTTC.

This chain links TRBV5-1 with TRBJ1-1, with 8 nucleotides matching TRBD1. The CDR3 has 17 residues. J lost 5 bases, V lost 3 bases, and 15 bases had no gene match. Germline V gene lookup returns CDR1 SGHRS and CDR2 YFSETQ. CDR3 in amino acids: CASSSEFPTGVLTEAFF. The DNA for the CDR3 is TGCGCCAGCAGCTCCGAATTTCCGACAGGGGTATTGACTGAAGCTTTCTTT.

This sequence joins TRBV5-4 and TRBJ2-7; 8 bases fit TRBD1. The J segment lost 5 bases and the V segment lost 4 bases, leaving 11 bases of the junction unmatched. The CDR3 is 15 amino acids. Germline values: CDR1 SGHNT, CDR2 YYREEE (reference sequence). CDR3 region: CASSADRDPLNEQYF. The CDR3 DNA is TGTGCCAGCAGCGCGGACAGGGACCCCCTTAACGAGCAGTACTTC. The variable domain in full, completed from reference TRBV5-4 and TRBJ2-7, reads ETGVTQSPTHLIKTRGQQVTLRCSSQSGHNTVSWYQQALGQGPQFIFQYYREEENGRGNFPPRFSGLQFPNYSSELNVNALELDDSALYLCASSADRDPLNEQYFGPGTRLTVT.

A few counts support this clone. The gene calls are TRBV7-8 and TRBJ1-6; 8 nucleotides line up with TRBD1. Unmatched junction bases numbered 6, after V lost 1 base and J lost 4 bases. Per the germline V gene, CDR1 is SGHVS and CDR2 is FQNEAQ. The CDR3 has 17 residues. This CDR3 reads CASSLVRQGRYNSPLHF. Here the CDR3 DNA reads TGTGCCAGCAGCTTAGTGCGACAGGGGAGGTATAATTCACCCCTCCACTTT.

This clone came up a few times. V usage is TRBV6-6 and J usage is TRBJ1-4; 8 nucleotides agree with TRBD1. The CDR3 runs 14 residues. The V gene's germline CDR1 is MNHNY and CDR2 SVGAGI (reference sequence). Germline trimming cut 7 bases from V and 7 bases from J; bases unmatched to any gene: 8. CDR3 residues: CASTLQGTGEKLFF. CDR3 DNA sequence: TGTGCCAGCACTCTCCAGGGGACAGGTGAAAAACTGTTTTTT.

This chain connects TRBV6-2 or TRBV6-3 to TRBJ2-3; TRBD2 might be the D (6 bases). V was pared by 5 bases and J by 1 base, with 16 bases between. The CDR3 loop spans 16 amino acids. The germline V gene encodes CDR1 MNHEY and CDR2 SVGEGT. This CDR3 reads CASSGGFPRRTDTQYF. CDR3 DNA: TGTGCCAGCAGTGGAGGGTTCCCGAGACGCACAGATACGCAGTATTTT.

For this clone: The sample holds other DNA sequences that translate to the same CDR3. The chain carries TRBV5-1 and TRBJ2-5; 7 nucleotides line up with TRBD1. Germline trimming cut 4 bases from V and 2 bases from J; bases unmatched to any gene: 5. From germline, CDR1 is SGHRS and CDR2 YFSETQ. The CDR3 loop spans 14 amino acids. The chain's CDR3 is CASSLEGQQETQYF. CDR3 bases: TGCGCCAGCAGCCTAGAGGGACAGCAAGAGACCCAGTACTTC.

This chain uses TRBV3-1 (or the pseudogene TRBV3-2) with TRBJ1-2; no definite D call. This CDR3 is built from 14 residues. Trimming removed 4 bases at V and 8 bases at J, with 17 bases between. Germline CDR1 is LGHDT and CDR2 is YNNKEL (reference sequence). The CDR3 loop is CASSPPGLLEGYTF. CDR3 sequence (DNA): TGTGCCAGCAGCCCTCCGGGTCTCCTGGAGGGCTACACCTTC.

The rearrangement joins TRBV29-1 to TRBJ2-1, with no clear D. Germline lookup yields CDR1 SQVTM and CDR2 ANQGSEA. V lost 4 bases and J 4 bases, leaving 8 bases between the germline ends. The CDR3 covers 12 residues. This chain's CDR3 is CSVGASYNEQFF. The CDR3 nucleotides read TGCAGCGTTGGGGCGAGTTACAATGAGCAGTTCTTC.

CDR3 region: CASSLKGNYGYTF. In DNA, the CDR3 is TGTGCCAGCAGCTTAAAGGGGAACTATGGCTACACCTTC. V usage is TRBV7-3 and J usage is TRBJ1-2, with D perhaps matching TRBD1 (5 bases). The ends were cut back, 1 base at V and 2 bases at J, with 5 bases in the middle. Germline V gene lookup returns CDR1 SGHTA and CDR2 FQGTGA. This CDR3 has 13 residues.

This clone occurred once. The V gene is TRBV4-1, the J gene TRBJ2-2; possible D gene TRBD1, 6 bases. V gave up 1 base and J gave up 7 bases, with 13 bases separating them. Germline CDR1 reads MGHRA; CDR2 reads YSYEKL. The CDR3 covers 15 residues. DNA of the CDR3: TGCGCCAGCAGCCAAGGAGGCAGGGGCGGCGGGGAGCTGTTTTTT. Its protein product is CASSQGGRGGGELFF.